This T cell receptor (beta chain) was identified in a study of breast tumors, draining lymph nodes, adjacent tissues (dated by TCRdb to the mid-2010s). Background on the whole study: The study compared TCR beta repertoires across tumor, adjacent nontumor tissue and axillary lymph nodes from breast cancer patients. In human breast cancer, the study set out to evaluate how tumor, surrounding tissue and draining lymph node repertoires relate to one another and whether T cells may move between these sites.

Beyond this particular receptor, the publication reports: A scenario in which most tumor T cells derive from the lymph node and then expand within tumor tissue was judged to be consistent with the data. Tumors showed preferential V and J gene usage, and their T-cell repertoire diversity fell below that of lymph nodes yet above that of nontumor tissue. In luminal-like breast cancer, tumor and nontumor tissue repertoires resembled each other significantly more than in basal-like breast cancer. The conclusion that tumor T cells originate in lymph nodes was framed as consistent with a hypothesis rather than directly demonstrated.

Data came from an Illumina HiSeq 2000. Multiplex PCR amplification was used to build the TCR beta chain libraries. High-throughput sequencing was used to analyze the amplified TCR beta chain products. TCRdb reworked the public reads: Q25 trimming with fastp, MiXCR clone assembly, productive beta chains retained. One record per CDR3 amino acid sequence lists the most common genes and DNA. The sample table shows about 25,000 distinct CDR3 sequences, and roughly 20% are seen once. Around an eighth of the sample rests with the top ten. This clonotype appeared many times. Its antigen is currently not known. There are no base qualities to consult, and no much larger clone falls within one base. Via the germline V gene, CDR1 is SGHVS and CDR2 FQNEAQ. Including cysteine and phenylalanine, the CDR3 has 16 amino acids. Solely the CDR3 DNA is kept, with 48 bases framed from the first base. The trim is 0 bases for V and 10 bases for J, with a gap of 16 bases between the germline ends.

The TCR comes from a female donor with breast cancer. Some clones in this sample may be carry-over from other donors' samples. This sequence uses TRBV7-8 and TRBJ1-6; a tentative D call is TRBD1 (5 bases match). Sequencing used breast tumor tissue. In nucleotide form, the sequence is TGTGCCAGCAGCTTAGCGCAGGGTGGGTTGCGCTCACCCCTCCACTTT. It is translated as CASSLAQGGLRSPLHF.